Listed below are T cell receptor beta chains from one sample, sequenced in a study of blood T cell repertoires in COVID-19. Using immunoSEQ multiplex PCR, the repertoire was profiled, and TCRdb retains in-frame clones only, with some absent. The table shows approximately 53,000 clones, with 82% occurring only once. The source material was peripheral blood. These TCRs come from a woman aged 55-69 years with acute or convalescent COVID-19. Each CDR3 is given with its conserved first and last residue. Each record gives: V gene, D gene, J gene, clone size, CDR3 protein, CDR3 DNA. A D gene is named only where the DNA matches it firmly. For some rows the clone size is stated as once, few or many, or as a class when expanded; others skip it.

TRBV15	NA	TRBJ1-2	NA	CATSIGTRGCTF	TGTGCCACCAGTATCGGGACTCGGGGCTGCACCTTC
TRBV5-6	TRBD1	TRBJ2-1	NA	CASGAGQGNNEQFF	TGTGCCAGCGGGGCGGGACAGGGAAACAATGAGCAGTTCTTC
TRBV6-5	TRBD1	TRBJ1-5	NA	CASSLDRASNQPQHF	TGTGCCAGCAGTCTCGACAGGGCAAGCAATCAGCCCCAGCATTTT
TRBV14	NA	TRBJ2-1	NA	CASSVWPDGDEQFF	TGTGCCAGCAGCGTCTGGCCGGACGGGGATGAGCAGTTCTTC
TRBV4-3	TRBD1	TRBJ2-7	NA	CASSQSLAGTGYEQYF	TGCGCCAGCAGCCAATCCCTCGCGGGGACAGGTTACGAGCAGTACTTC
TRBV24-1	NA	TRBJ2-1	NA	CATSDARWGNWGEQFF	TGTGCCACCAGTGATGCGCGGTGGGGCAATTGGGGTGAGCAGTTCTTC
TRBV6-5	TRBD1	TRBJ1-1	once	CASSSTGVGAEAFF	TGTGCCAGCAGTTCGACAGGGGTAGGGGCTGAAGCTTTCTTT
TRBV9	NA	TRBJ2-2	NA	CASSVGGGGITGELFF	TGTGCCAGCAGCGTAGGGGGAGGGGGTATCACCGGGGAGCTGTTTTTT
TRBV5-6	TRBD1	TRBJ1-2	NA	CASSWDRNIYGYTF	TGTGCCAGCAGCTGGGACAGAAACATCTATGGCTACACCTTC
TRBV5-1	NA	TRBJ2-3	NA	CASGSNSGREDTQYF	TGCGCCAGCGGGTCCAACTCGGGCAGGGAAGATACGCAGTATTTT
TRBV12-3/TRBV12-4	NA	TRBJ1-1	NA	CASSPRWTEAFF	TGTGCCAGCAGTCCTAGATGGACTGAAGCTTTCTTT
TRBV15	TRBD2	TRBJ2-1	NA	CATSREETSYNEQFF	TGTGCCACCAGCCGGGAGGAGACCTCCTACAATGAGCAGTTCTTC
TRBV10-3	TRBD2	TRBJ2-3	once	CAGGGTETDTQYF	TGTGCCGGGGGGGGGACGGAGACAGATACGCAGTATTTT
TRBV5-5	NA	TRBJ2-7	NA	CASSFGLGEAAYYEQYF	TGTGCCAGCAGCTTCGGCCTTGGCGAGGCAGCGTACTACGAGCAGTACTTC
TRBV25-1	NA	TRBJ1-6	few	CASSLPGAAPLHF	TGTGCCAGCAGTCTTCCAGGGGCGGCACCCCTCCACTTT
TRBV19	TRBD1	TRBJ1-1	once	CASSIYRGLNTEAFF	TGTGCCAGTAGTATCTACAGGGGCCTGAACACTGAAGCTTTCTTT
TRBV3-1/TRBV3-2	TRBD2	TRBJ2-1	few	CASSLAGGPSSEQFF	TGTGCCAGCAGCCTAGCGGGGGGCCCATCGAGTGAGCAGTTCTTC